One sample yielded the 22 T cell receptor beta chains listed below, sequenced in a study of response to subunit inactivated influenza vaccine. TCRdb called the RT-PCR reads again in MiXCR, with one record for every CDR3 protein. The repertoire includes over 800,000 distinct CDR3 sequences, about 20% of them detected once, and roughly a tenth sits in the top ten. This material consisted of PBMCs from blood, taken around 5 days after vaccination. These receptors originate from a man aged 45 to 65 who received an inactivated influenza vaccine.

This clonotype was observed a handful of times. The CDR3 here is CASSQDHSGNTDTQYF. CDR3 bases: TGCGCCAGCAGCCAAGATCATAGCGGAAACACAGATACGCAGTATTTT. The chain is built from TRBV4-3 and TRBJ2-3; tentative D call: TRBD2 (6 bases). Germline assignment: CDR1 LGHNA and CDR2 YSLEER. Trimming pared 0 bases from V and 2 bases from J, leaving 12 bases between. The CDR3 has 16 amino acids.

The V and J genes are TRBV13 and TRBJ2-3, with TRBD1 identical over 10 bases. Germline CDR1 reads PRHDT; CDR2 reads FYEKMQ (reference sequence). The CDR3 is 17 residues long. Trimming removed 4 bases from V and 3 bases from J; junction bases left unmatched: 10. The CDR3 reads CASSYTGTGVRTDTQYF. The CDR3 bases are TGTGCCAGCAGCTACACCGGGACAGGGGTGCGTACAGATACGCAGTATTTT.

The chain is built from TRBV14 and TRBJ2-6, with D possibly TRBD1 on 5 matching bases. The germline gives CDR1 SGHDN, CDR2 FVKESK. This CDR3 is 15 amino acids long. V lost 1 base, J lost 2 bases, and 6 bases lay in between. The CDR3 region is CASSQVRAGANVLTF. CDR3 bases: TGTGCCAGCAGCCAAGTCAGGGCTGGGGCCAACGTCCTGACTTTC.

The chain uses TRBV5-1 and TRBJ1-1; a weak D match, TRBD1 (5 bases). The germline CDR1 and CDR2 sequences are SGHRS and YFSETQ. V shed 3 bases and J shed 1 base, with 16 bases lying between them. This CDR3 contains 16 residues. This chain's CDR3 is CASSSGAGVGNTEAFF. The CDR3, as DNA: TGCGCCAGCAGCTCTGGGGCCGGGGTAGGGAACACTGAAGCTTTCTTT.

V gene TRBV20-1 combines with J gene TRBJ1-1; D perhaps matches TRBD1 (6 bases). Germline CDR1 reads DFQATT; CDR2 reads SNEGSKA (reference sequence). CDR3 size: 14 residues. Trimming cost V 6 bases and J 5 bases, with 19 bases left between them. The CDR3 here is CSALGAGAGTEAFF. The CDR3 coding sequence is TGCAGTGCCCTAGGAGCAGGGGCGGGAACTGAAGCTTTCTTT.

This clonotype was observed a handful of times. This chain uses TRBV29-1 with TRBJ2-7; TRBD1 might be the D (5 bases). Germline V gene lookup returns CDR1 SQVTM and CDR2 ANQGSEA. The length of the CDR3 is 12 residues. Trimming left V 4 bases short and J 2 bases short, with 9 bases between. The CDR3 nucleotides read TGCAGCGTTGGGACATACCCCTACGAGCAGTACTTC. It encodes CSVGTYPYEQYF.

This chain connects TRBV14 to TRBJ2-1; 11 bases line up with TRBD2. J gave up 11 bases and V 0 bases, and 6 bases lay outside the gene matches. The CDR3 runs 15 residues. Germline lookup yields CDR1 SGHDN and CDR2 FVKESK. The CDR3 protein is CASSQDLASGGKQFF. Written as DNA, the CDR3 is TGTGCCAGCAGCCAAGATTTGGCTAGCGGGGGGAAGCAGTTCTTC.

The chain links TRBV12-3 or TRBV12-4 to TRBJ2-1; 7 bases are a match to TRBD1. The CDR3 runs to 16 residues. The ends lost 6 bases at V and 0 bases at J; junction bases unmatched: 8. CDR3 in amino acids: CASRSIHRGSYNEQFF. The CDR3 DNA reads TGTGCCAGCAGATCAATCCACAGGGGCTCCTACAATGAGCAGTTCTTC.

The rearrangement joins TRBV4-2 to TRBJ2-1; TRBD2 aligns across 15 bases. The ends lost 2 bases at V and 7 bases at J; junction bases unmatched: 6. Germline V gene data show CDR1 as LGHNA and CDR2 as YNFKEQ. This CDR3 spans 17 amino acids. CDR3 sequence (DNA): TGTGCCAGCAGCCAAATTGGACTAGCGGGAGGGCGTAATGAGCAGTTCTTC. Amino acids: CASSQIGLAGGRNEQFF.

This clonotype turned up a few times. The chain employs TRBV20-1 and TRBJ1-2; no clear D. The CDR3 extends over 11 amino acids. Trimming cost V 7 bases and J 4 bases, with 10 bases left between them. In germline, CDR1 is DFQATT, CDR2 SNEGSKA (reference sequence). CDR3 coding DNA: TGCAGTGGGAAGTTGGGCTATGGCTACACCTTC. It is translated as CSGKLGYGYTF.

This clonotype turned up a few times. This sequence joins TRBV6-1 and TRBJ1-2, with D perhaps matching TRBD1 (6 bases). Trimming stripped 7 bases from V and 4 bases from J, with 19 bases between. This CDR3 region has 15 residues. Germline CDR1 MNHNS, CDR2 SASEGT. CDR3: CASTPGRGQVYGYTF. For the CDR3, the DNA is TGTGCCAGCACCCCGGGGCGGGGGCAGGTCTATGGCTACACCTTC.

This rearrangement joins TRBV20-1 to TRBJ2-3; 8 bases are a match to TRBD2. With V trimmed by 3 bases and J by 0 bases, 8 bases remained unmatched. This CDR3 spans 16 amino acids. Germline V lookup: CDR1 DFQATT, CDR2 SNEGSKA (reference sequence). CDR3 sequence reads: CSASGRLAGSTDTQYF. The CDR3 coding sequence is TGCAGTGCTAGTGGCCGCCTAGCGGGCAGCACAGATACGCAGTATTTT.

A few counts support this clonotype. The chain is built from TRBV20-1 and TRBJ1-6; TRBD1 might be the D (5 bases). The CDR3 length is 15 residues. Germline CDR1 reads DFQATT; CDR2 reads SNEGSKA (reference sequence). Trimming cost V 4 bases and J 0 bases, with 10 bases left between them. The CDR3 spells CSAKGLSSYNSPLHF. For the CDR3, the DNA is TGCAGTGCTAAGGGGTTAAGCTCCTATAATTCACCCCTCCACTTT.

This clonotype showed up just a few times. The CDR3 nucleotides are TGTGCCAGCAGGTCCAACATTGAGGAGCTGTTTTTT. It specifies CASRSNIEELFF. The chain is built from TRBV6-5 and TRBJ2-2; D remains unclear. Germline V lookup: CDR1 MNHEY, CDR2 SVGAGI. With 6 bases removed from V and 10 bases from J, the gap between germline ends came to 12 bases. The CDR3 runs 12 residues.

This clonotype was observed a single time. V usage is TRBV20-1 and J usage is TRBJ2-7; tentative D call: TRBD2 (6 bases). CDR1 is DFQATT, CDR2 SNEGSKA, per germline (reference sequence). Trimming pared 0 bases from V and 6 bases from J, leaving 15 bases between. The CDR3 is 14 amino acids. CDR3 coding DNA: TGCAGTGCTAGAGATTTAAGCAGGGAGGTCGAGCAGTACTTC. Its translation: CSARDLSREVEQYF.

This clonotype was picked up a small number of times. This sequence joins TRBV7-2 and TRBJ1-6, with unresolved D. Trimming removed 5 bases at V and 7 bases at J, with 27 bases between. Germline lookup yields CDR1 SGHTA and CDR2 FQGNSA. The CDR3 extends over 19 amino acids. The CDR3 bases are TGTGCCAGCAGCCTACCGGGAGCGAACCCCCTACCGAGAAATTCACCCCTCCACTTT. Translation: CASSLPGANPLPRNSPLHF.

A few counts support this clonotype. This chain uses TRBV11-2 with TRBJ2-1; 9 bases are a match to TRBD2. Trimming at V came to 8 bases and at J to 0 bases, leaving 5 bases not matched to a gene. The CDR3 is made up of 15 amino acids. Germline loops: CDR1 SGHAT, CDR2 FQNNGV. Here the CDR3 reads CASSERGDSYNEQFF. The CDR3 bases are TGTGCCAGCTCGGAGCGGGGGGACTCCTACAATGAGCAGTTCTTC.

The count of this clonotype is one. The chain recombines TRBV2 with TRBJ1-4; D is unclear. Germline loops: CDR1 SNHLY, CDR2 FYNNEI. V lost 3 bases and J lost 0, with 8 bases in between. The length of the CDR3 is 15 residues. Here the CDR3 reads CASSEEGATNEKLFF. For the CDR3, the DNA is TGTGCCAGCAGTGAGGAAGGAGCAACTAATGAAAAACTGTTTTTT.

The genes are TRBV5-1 and TRBJ2-7; TRBD1 agrees at 8 bases. This CDR3 region has 17 residues. The germline V gene encodes CDR1 SGHRS and CDR2 YFSETQ. V shed 0 bases, J shed 3 bases, and the junction held 11 bases outside the gene matches. The CDR3 region is CASSLELVGTGSYEQYF. The DNA of the CDR3 is TGCGCCAGCAGCTTGGAATTAGTGGGGACAGGAAGCTACGAGCAGTACTTC.

The chain links TRBV20-1 to TRBJ2-5, with 9 positions matching TRBD2. Germline CDR1 DFQATT, CDR2 SNEGSKA (reference sequence). CDR3 size: 16 residues. J was trimmed by 2 bases and V by 3 bases; bases with no gene match: 10. CDR3 region: CSARRFLTSGQETQYF. Here the CDR3 DNA reads TGCAGTGCTAGGAGATTTTTGACTAGCGGACAAGAGACCCAGTACTTC.

The J gene is TRBJ2-5, the V gene TRBV6-1; TRBD1 matches at 8 bases. The germline CDR1 and CDR2 sequences are MNHNS and SASEGT. V was pared by 7 bases and J by 5 bases, with 12 bases of the junction left unmatched. This CDR3 is 15 amino acids long. In nucleotides, the CDR3 is TGTGCCAGCAATATCGACAGGGGCGCCCTCGAGACCCAGTACTTC. This encodes CASNIDRGALETQYF.

This clonotype was detected once. This rearrangement joins TRBV18 to TRBJ1-1, with unresolved D. Germline V gene lookup returns CDR1 KGHSH and CDR2 LQKENI. The CDR3 sequence is 14 residues long. Trimming cost V 0 bases and J 3 bases, with 8 bases left between them. The CDR3 nucleotides read TGTGCCAGCTCACCACCTAACACCGACACTGAAGCTTTCTTT. Encoded protein: CASSPPNTDTEAFF.